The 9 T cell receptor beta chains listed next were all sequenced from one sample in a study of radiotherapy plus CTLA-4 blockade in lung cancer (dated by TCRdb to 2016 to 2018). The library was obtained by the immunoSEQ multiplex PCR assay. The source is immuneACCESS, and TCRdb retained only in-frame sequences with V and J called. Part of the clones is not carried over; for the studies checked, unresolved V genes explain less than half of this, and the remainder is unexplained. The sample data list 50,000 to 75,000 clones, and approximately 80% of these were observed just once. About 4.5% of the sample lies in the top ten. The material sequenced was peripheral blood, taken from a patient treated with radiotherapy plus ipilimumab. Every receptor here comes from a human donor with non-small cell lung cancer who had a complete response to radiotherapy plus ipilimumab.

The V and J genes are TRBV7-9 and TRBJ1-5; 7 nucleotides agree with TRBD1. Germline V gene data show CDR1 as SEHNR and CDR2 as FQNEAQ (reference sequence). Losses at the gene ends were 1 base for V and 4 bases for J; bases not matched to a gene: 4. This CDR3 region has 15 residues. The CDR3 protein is CASSLGTGLNQPQHF. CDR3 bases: TGTGCCAGCAGCTTAGGGACAGGACTGAATCAGCCCCAGCATTTT.

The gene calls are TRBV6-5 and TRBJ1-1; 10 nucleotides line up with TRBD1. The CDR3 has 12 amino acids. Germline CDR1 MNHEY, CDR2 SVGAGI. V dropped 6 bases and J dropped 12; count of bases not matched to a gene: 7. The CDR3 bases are TGTGCCAGCAGGTCGACAGGGGGCGCGTCTTTCTTT. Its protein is CASRSTGGASFF.

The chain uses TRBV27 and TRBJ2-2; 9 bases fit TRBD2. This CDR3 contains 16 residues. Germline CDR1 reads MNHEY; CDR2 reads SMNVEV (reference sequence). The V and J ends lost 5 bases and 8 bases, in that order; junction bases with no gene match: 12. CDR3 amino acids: CASSPTVSGSRGELFF. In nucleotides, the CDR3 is TGTGCCAGCAGTCCGACCGTTAGCGGGAGTCGGGGGGAGCTGTTTTTT.

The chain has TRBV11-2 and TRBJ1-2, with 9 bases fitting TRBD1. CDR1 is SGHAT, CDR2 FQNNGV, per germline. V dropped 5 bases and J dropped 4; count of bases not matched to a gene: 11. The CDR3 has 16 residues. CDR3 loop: CASSPDPGTGLYGYTF. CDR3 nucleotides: TGTGCCAGCAGCCCCGATCCCGGGACAGGGCTCTATGGCTACACCTTC.

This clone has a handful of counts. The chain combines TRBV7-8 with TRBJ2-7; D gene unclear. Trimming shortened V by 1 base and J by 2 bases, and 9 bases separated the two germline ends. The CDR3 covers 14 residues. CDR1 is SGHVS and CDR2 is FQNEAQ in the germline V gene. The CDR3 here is CASSLEVWTYEQYF. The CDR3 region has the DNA TGTGCCAGCAGCTTAGAGGTTTGGACCTACGAGCAGTACTTC.

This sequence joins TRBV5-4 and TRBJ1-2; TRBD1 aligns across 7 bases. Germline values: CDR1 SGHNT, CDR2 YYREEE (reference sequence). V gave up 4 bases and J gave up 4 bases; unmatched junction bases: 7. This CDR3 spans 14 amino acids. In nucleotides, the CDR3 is TGTGCCAGCAGCCCACCGGGACAGAGCTATGGCTACACCTTC. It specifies CASSPPGQSYGYTF.

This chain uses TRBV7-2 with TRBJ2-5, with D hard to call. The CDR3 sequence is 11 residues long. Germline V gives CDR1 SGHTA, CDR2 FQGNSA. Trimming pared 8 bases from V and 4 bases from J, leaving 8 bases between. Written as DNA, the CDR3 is TGTGCCAGCTCCATAGCAGAGACCCAGTACTTC. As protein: CASSIAETQYF.

CDR3 sequence: CASSIQGLENIQYF. In nucleotides, the CDR3 is TGTGCCAGTAGTATTCAGGGGTTAGAAAACATTCAGTACTTC. The chain is built from TRBV19 and TRBJ2-4; maybe TRBD1 (6 bases). The V gene's germline CDR1 is LNHDA and CDR2 SQIVND (reference sequence). V was trimmed by 3 bases and J by 5 bases, leaving 11 bases between them. The CDR3 totals 14 residues.

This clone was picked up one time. CDR3 in DNA: TGTGCCAGCAGCGCTACTAGCGGGAGGGGGACAGATACGCAGTATTTT. This encodes CASSATSGRGTDTQYF. This chain joins TRBV9 and TRBJ2-3, with 13 bases aligning to TRBD2. CDR1 is SGDLS and CDR2 is YYNGEE in the germline V gene. This CDR3 is built from 16 residues. The trim removed 3 bases at V and 3 bases at J, leaving 4 bases unmatched.